The 18 T cell receptor beta chains in this list originate from one sample, sequenced in a study of beta chain features in type 1 diabetes. Findings and limits, study-wide: Significant though moderate, a shortening of TCRB CDR3s appeared in all four CD4+ subsets of Type 1 diabetes patients.

Isolated RNA was reverse transcribed in full, so expressed TCRB transcripts were sequenced. TCRdb's table, derived via immunoSEQ multiplex PCR, lists solely in-frame clones and lacks some. Of tens of thousands of clones listed, roughly 40% are singletons. These receptors lack a known antigen. Sequencing used Tregs from blood. The receptors were sampled from a man aged 25-45 years with type 1 diabetes.

CDR3 residues: CASSLPSGSTDTQYF. The CDR3 DNA follows: TGTGCCAGCAGTTTACCCAGCGGAAGCACAGATACGCAGTATTTT. J is TRBJ2-3 and V is TRBV28, with a possible D match to TRBD2 (5 bases). The CDR3 spans 15 residues. Germline CDR1 MDHEN, CDR2 SYDVKM. With 2 bases removed from V and 0 bases from J, the gap between germline ends came to 9 bases.

CDR3 sequence reads: CASSLQTGQETQYF. CDR3 coding DNA: TGTGCCAGCAGCTTACAGACAGGCCAAGAGACCCAGTACTTC. The chain recombines TRBV7-9 with TRBJ2-5; the D gene is possibly TRBD1 (6 bases). The CDR3 length is 14 residues. V dropped 2 bases and J dropped 1 base, with 8 bases sitting between them. In germline, CDR1 is SEHNR, CDR2 FQNEAQ (reference sequence).

This clone was seen a few times. The chain carries TRBV10-3 and TRBJ2-5, with D maybe TRBD2 (5 bases). Germline CDR1 and CDR2: ENHRY and SYGVKD. V dropped 0 bases and J dropped 5 bases, with 10 bases sitting between them. This CDR3 is 14 amino acids long. The CDR3 loop is CAISESLDSETQYF. CDR3 in DNA: TGTGCCATCAGTGAGTCACTAGACTCGGAGACCCAGTACTTC.

This clone was picked up one time. The chain couples TRBV30 to TRBJ1-2, with D possibly TRBD1 on 5 matching bases. Looked up from germline, CDR1 is GTSNPN and CDR2 is SVGIG (reference sequence). This CDR3 is built from 13 residues. With 5 bases removed from V and 4 bases from J, the gap between germline ends came to 14 bases. The CDR3 nucleotides are TGTGCCTGGGGGGCGGACACGGGCTATGGCTACACCTTC. Amino acid sequence: CAWGADTGYGYTF.

This clone has a handful of counts. The genes are TRBV7-2 and TRBJ1-4; D ambiguous. CDR3 length: 14 residues. Trimming pared 1 base from V and 7 bases from J, leaving 10 bases between. Germline values: CDR1 SGHTA, CDR2 FQGNSA. The CDR3 loop is CASSLGSGFEKLFF. The CDR3 bases are TGTGCCAGCAGCTTAGGATCCGGGTTTGAAAAACTGTTTTTT.

This clone was picked up a small number of times. The chain combines TRBV7-8 with TRBJ2-7; 9 nucleotides align to TRBD1. V was pared by 5 bases and J by 4 bases, with 15 bases of the junction left unmatched. The germline gives CDR1 SGHVS, CDR2 FQNEAQ. The CDR3 has 17 residues. This CDR3 reads CASSPGPPGQGNYEQYF. CDR3 DNA sequence: TGTGCCAGCAGCCCAGGGCCACCGGGACAGGGTAATTACGAGCAGTACTTC.

The table lists this clone with a few counts. The rearrangement joins TRBV27 to TRBJ2-2; D is possibly TRBD2 (6 bases). Germline assignment: CDR1 MNHEY and CDR2 SMNVEV (reference sequence). The CDR3 totals 14 residues. Trimming took 8 bases from V and 7 from J, leaving 17 bases between them. The CDR3 DNA is TGTGCCAGCTGGATGCGGGGTACGGGCGGGGAGCTGTTTTTT. As protein: CASWMRGTGGELFF.

The chain combines TRBV7-3 with TRBJ2-1; D not resolved. CDR3 length equals 13 residues. Germline lookup yields CDR1 SGHTA and CDR2 FQGTGA. The V end was cut by 0 bases, the J end by 2 bases, with 2 bases between. The CDR3 is CASSLTTYNEQFF. DNA of the CDR3: TGTGCCAGCAGCTTAACTACCTACAATGAGCAGTTCTTC.

V and J are TRBV6-1 and TRBJ2-3, with 7 nucleotides matching TRBD1. J was trimmed by 4 bases and V by 7 bases; bases with no gene match: 5. Germline CDR1 MNHNS, CDR2 SASEGT. CDR3 length equals 13 residues. CDR3 DNA: TGTGCCAGCACTAAGACAGGGTCAGATACGCAGTATTTT. Residues: CASTKTGSDTQYF.

The chain joins TRBV5-6 to TRBJ2-5; TRBD2 matches 9 bases. Germline V gene sequence: CDR1 SGHDT, CDR2 YYEEEE. V dropped 0 bases and J dropped 5; count of bases not matched to a gene: 5. This CDR3 is 15 amino acids long. The CDR3 is CASSLGGGGSETQYF. The CDR3, as DNA: TGTGCCAGCAGCTTGGGCGGGGGGGGCTCCGAGACCCAGTACTTC.

The chain combines TRBV2 with TRBJ2-7; TRBD2 aligns across 9 bases. The V gene's germline CDR1 is SNHLY and CDR2 FYNNEI. With 8 bases clipped from V and 3 bases from J, the junction kept 8 bases outside the gene matches. The length of the CDR3 is 14 residues. CDR3 in DNA: TGTGCCAGCCTTCCGGGACTAGCCCTCTACGAGCAGTACTTC. Protein product: CASLPGLALYEQYF.

The chain combines TRBV7-2 with TRBJ1-2; 11 bases agree with TRBD1. In germline, CDR1 is SGHTA, CDR2 FQGNSA. The CDR3 extends over 14 amino acids. The trim removed 5 bases at V and 5 bases at J, leaving 4 bases unmatched. The CDR3: CASSLGTGGYGYTF. The CDR3 bases are TGTGCCAGCAGCCTAGGGACAGGGGGGTATGGCTACACCTTC.

This chain joins TRBV7-2 and TRBJ2-2; 7 nucleotides match TRBD2. The V segment lost 3 bases and the J segment 8 bases; nucleotides outside the gene matches: 3. In germline, CDR1 is SGHTA, CDR2 FQGNSA. The CDR3 runs to 13 residues. CDR3 region: CASSFGGRGELFF. CDR3 bases: TGTGCCAGCAGCTTCGGGGGGAGGGGGGAGCTGTTTTTT.

This clone has only a few counts. V usage is TRBV5-4 and J usage is TRBJ1-2, with 7 bases aligning to TRBD1. The CDR3 runs 17 residues. Trimming took 2 bases from V and 0 from J; bases not matched to a gene: 10. From germline, CDR1 is SGHNT and CDR2 YYREEE (reference sequence). The CDR3 DNA follows: TGTGCCAGCAGCTTCTACCGGGACAGCAATTCTAACTATGGCTACACCTTC. It specifies CASSFYRDSNSNYGYTF. Drawing the rest from reference TRBV5-4 and TRBJ1-2, the complete variable domain is ETGVTQSPTHLIKTRGQQVTLRCSSQSGHNTVSWYQQALGQGPQFIFQYYREEENGRGNFPPRFSGLQFPNYSSELNVNALELDDSALYLCASSFYRDSNSNYGYTFGSGTRLTVV.

This chain links TRBV5-5 with TRBJ1-1; a possible D gene is TRBD1 (5 bases). In germline, CDR1 is SGHKS, CDR2 YYEKEE (reference sequence). Trimming took off 1 base at V and 5 bases at J, with 9 bases between the two ends. This CDR3 has 13 amino acids. CDR3 DNA sequence: TGTGCCAGCAGCTTGCAGGGTAGGACTGAAGCTTTCTTT. This encodes CASSLQGRTEAFF.

This clone was detected a few times. The rearrangement joins TRBV10-3 to TRBJ2-3; no reliable D call. The germline gives CDR1 ENHRY, CDR2 SYGVKD. The CDR3 contains 14 residues. V was clipped by 3 bases and J by 2 bases, with 9 bases between them. In DNA form, the CDR3 reads TGTGCCATCAGTGAAAGAGCCAACACAGATACGCAGTATTTT. This codes for CAISERANTDTQYF.

The chain employs TRBV30 and TRBJ2-7, with 9 positions matching TRBD1. Per germline, CDR1 GTSNPN and CDR2 SVGIG (reference sequence). CDR3 length equals 14 residues. Trimming at V came to 2 bases and at J to 9 bases, leaving 11 bases not matched to a gene. CDR3 loop: CAWSRWDRELAQYF. The CDR3 nucleotides are TGTGCCTGGAGTCGTTGGGACAGGGAATTAGCGCAGTACTTC.

The chain employs TRBV10-3 and TRBJ1-1; D is ambiguous. Trimming took 8 bases from V and 4 from J, leaving 11 bases between them. The CDR3 covers 12 residues. Germline CDR1 ENHRY, CDR2 SYGVKD. The CDR3 DNA is TGTGCCATCTCGGGTTTCGGCACTGAAGCTTTCTTT. Translated: CAISGFGTEAFF.